This TCR beta chain was identified during a study of shared clonotypes between healthy human individuals. Points from the study as a whole: Naive CD4 clonotypes were shared across a few donors at 4.5% to 6%.

For every subset, genomic DNA was evenly distributed across several immunoSEQ plates. Clones were sequenced by immunoSEQ multiplex PCR, and TCRdb holds only the in-frame ones, with some missing. Here the sample spans under 600,000 clones, 98% being singletons. Only CD45RO-negative cells positively selected for CCR7 counted as naive CD8 cells, so terminally differentiated effector memory CD45RA+ cells were excluded. Study donors comprised healthy, HIV-negative adults devoid of recent acute infection or vaccination. As to this clone: Its matching antigen is unknown.

The receptor comes from a man aged 25-45 years in good health. The sample consisted of naive CD8+ T cells sorted from blood.

CDR3 in DNA: TGTGCCAGCAGCGTAGCTCGGCAGGGGGGCTACAATGAGCAGTTCTTC. It is translated as CASSVARQGGYNEQFF. This rearrangement joins TRBV9 to TRBJ2-1; D possibly corresponds to TRBD1 (7 bases). Germline assignment: CDR1 SGDLS and CDR2 YYNGEE. V lost 0 bases to trimming and J lost 3 bases, with 13 bases between them. This CDR3 comprises 16 residues.